This T cell receptor (beta chain) appears in the sequencing data of a study of cytomegalovirus exposure and HLA in healthy donors. Sequenced by immunoSEQ multiplex PCR; TCRdb stores in-frame clones only, minus some. The table records approximately 150,000 clones, roughly nine tenths of them present only once. V lost 8 bases to trimming and J lost 3 bases; unmatched junction nucleotides: 3. CDR1 and CDR2 from the germline V gene are ENHRY and SYGVKD. This CDR3 comprises 12 residues. This sequence was found in a woman under 30 in good health and CMV-seropositive. The sequenced sample was PBMCs. The chain combines TRBV10-3 with TRBJ2-7; 8 nucleotides match TRBD2. CDR3 bases: TGTGCCATCTCTACTAGCGGCTACGAGCAGTACTTC. It yields the protein CAISTSGYEQYF.